This TCR beta chain stems from a study of blood T cell repertoires in COVID-19. Study as a whole: Whether acute or convalescent, the COVID-19 samples came from the United States, Italy and Spain. Nucleic acid was either cDNA or gDNA, and it came from T cells, B-cell-depleted T cells, or PBMCs.

TCRdb's copy holds only in-frame clones and misses some; the assay was immunoSEQ multiplex PCR. The sample records 56,000 or so clones, around nine tenths being singletons. This CDR3 comprises 15 residues. Trimming took 5 bases from V and 3 from J; bases not matched to a gene: 6. Germline CDR1 and CDR2: MNHEY and SMNVEV (reference sequence). The material sequenced was peripheral blood. This chain connects TRBV27 to TRBJ2-5; the match to TRBD1 covers 10 bases. The TCR was taken from a man aged 50 or older with acute or convalescent COVID-19. This CDR3 reads CASSSLGQGEETQYF. In DNA form, the CDR3 reads TGTGCCAGCAGTAGCTTAGGACAGGGGGAAGAGACCCAGTACTTC.